This T cell receptor (beta chain) was observed in a study of blood T cell repertoires in COVID-19. Across the whole study: Some COVID-19 samples were acute and others convalescent; all came from the United States, Italy and Spain. T cells, B-cell-depleted T cells, or PBMCs supplied cDNA or gDNA.

In the original analysis: Amplified reference gene primers provided the basis for estimating nucleated cell counts. Clones were sequenced by immunoSEQ multiplex PCR, and TCRdb holds only the in-frame ones, with some missing. That table gives V, J and clone size, and the DNA gave D and trimming. Here the sample spans 200,000 to 300,000 clones, 85% being singletons. The CDR3 sequence is 16 residues long. J gave up 1 base and V 2 bases, and 6 bases lay outside the gene matches. CDR1 is SGHKS and CDR2 is YYEKEE in the germline V gene (reference sequence). Sequenced sample: peripheral blood. This chain links TRBV5-5 with TRBJ2-1, with 7 bases matching TRBD1. The TCR sequence derives from a woman aged 55-70 years with active or convalescent COVID-19. CDR3 loop: CASSLHPGQSYNEQFF. In DNA, the CDR3 is TGTGCCAGCAGCTTACACCCGGGACAGTCCTACAATGAGCAGTTCTTC.